This entry lists 10 T cell receptor beta chains sequenced from one sample in a study of blood T cell repertoires in COVID-19. Using immunoSEQ multiplex PCR, the repertoire was profiled, and TCRdb retains in-frame clones only, with some absent. The sample carries about 300,000 clones, roughly 91% recorded once. Sequenced sample: PBMCs or T cells enriched from blood (not recorded which). These receptors all come from a woman aged 45-65 years who had been exposed to COVID-19.

The chain recombines TRBV5-4 with TRBJ2-7; D call uncertain. The CDR3 spans 15 residues. V was trimmed by 0 bases and J by 3 bases, leaving 13 bases between them. Germline V gives CDR1 SGHNT, CDR2 YYREEE (reference sequence). The CDR3 DNA reads TGTGCCAGCAGCTTGGAACAAAACGGAGACTACGAGCAGTACTTC. Its translation: CASSLEQNGDYEQYF.

This chain links TRBV6-5 with TRBJ2-2, with 9 bases that match TRBD1. Germline V gene lookup returns CDR1 MNHEY and CDR2 SVGAGI. CDR3 size: 15 residues. With V trimmed by 6 bases and J by 5 bases, 7 bases remained unmatched. The CDR3 DNA reads as TGTGCCAGCAGATTAGACAGGGGGAGTACCGGGGAGCTGTTTTTT. This gives the protein CASRLDRGSTGELFF.

The J gene is TRBJ2-7, the V gene TRBV28, with D uncertain. The CDR3 is 12 residues long. Deletions cut 5 bases from V and 3 bases from J, with 8 bases between. Germline V gives CDR1 MDHEN, CDR2 SYDVKM. The CDR3: CASSGEYYEQYF. The CDR3 coding sequence is TGTGCCAGCAGTGGAGAATACTACGAGCAGTACTTC. The full variable domain, in which reference TRBV28 and TRBJ2-7 provide the parts outside the CDR3, is DVKVTQSSRYLVKRTGEKVFLECVQDMDHENMFWYRQDPGLGLRLIYFSYDVKMKEKGDIPEGYSVSREKKERFSLILESASTNQTSMYLCASSGEYYEQYFGPGTRLTVT.

This chain connects TRBV7-2 to TRBJ2-7; the match to TRBD2 covers 10 bases. This CDR3 is built from 16 residues. Germline V gene lookup returns CDR1 SGHTA and CDR2 FQGNSA. Germline trimming cut 2 bases from V and 1 base from J; bases unmatched to any gene: 5. This chain's CDR3 is CASSLISGGESYEQYF. The CDR3 bases are TGTGCCAGCAGCTTAATAAGCGGGGGGGAGTCCTACGAGCAGTACTTC.

The gene calls are TRBV3-1 (or the pseudogene TRBV3-2) and TRBJ2-7; a possible D gene is TRBD2 (5 bases). The germline CDR1 and CDR2 sequences are LGHDT and YNNKEL (reference sequence). This CDR3 region has 17 residues. V was clipped by 4 bases and J by 3 bases, with 22 bases between them. Written as DNA, the CDR3 is TGTGCCAGCAGCCGCCCCTCCCGGGGTAATTTTAACTACGAGCAGTACTTC. Translated, it gives CASSRPSRGNFNYEQYF.

The chain couples TRBV7-2 to TRBJ1-2; D is uncertain. V was clipped by 3 bases and J by 0 bases, with 11 bases between them. Germline-derived CDR1 and CDR2 are SGHTA and FQGNSA. The CDR3 is 15 residues long. CDR3 bases: TGTGCCAGCAGCTTGGAGGGTTCAGCTAACTATGGCTACACCTTC. It translates to CASSLEGSANYGYTF.

The chain uses TRBV11-2 and TRBJ2-2; a weak D match, TRBD1 (5 bases). The CDR3 sequence is 14 residues long. Trimming shortened V by 4 bases and J by 1 base, and 7 bases separated the two germline ends. CDR1 SGHAT and CDR2 FQNNGV come from the germline V gene. The CDR3 nucleotides are TGTGCCAGCAGCTCCGACAGGAACACCGGGGAGCTGTTTTTT. It yields the protein CASSSDRNTGELFF.

The rearrangement uses TRBV28 and TRBJ1-3; D is possibly TRBD1 (5 bases). V lost 4 bases and J lost 2, with 15 bases in between. The length of the CDR3 is 16 residues. In germline, CDR1 is MDHEN, CDR2 SYDVKM. CDR3 region: CASSSVAGQTGNTIYF. The CDR3 nucleotides are TGTGCCAGCAGTTCGGTGGCAGGGCAAACTGGAAACACCATATATTTT.

This chain connects TRBV9 to TRBJ2-5; TRBD2 agrees at 9 bases. Germline assignment: CDR1 SGDLS and CDR2 YYNGEE. This CDR3 contains 15 residues. Trimming cost V 4 bases and J 3 bases; bases outside gene matches: 7. The CDR3 nucleotides are TGTGCCAGCAGCCAGGCTAGCGGGGAGAAAGAGACCCAGTACTTC. Amino acids: CASSQASGEKETQYF.

Here the CDR3 reads CASSREPLNPEAFF. CDR3 bases: TGCGCCAGCAGCCGAGAACCCCTAAACCCTGAAGCTTTCTTT. The chain is built from TRBV4-1 and TRBJ1-1; D call uncertain. CDR1 MGHRA and CDR2 YSYEKL come from the germline V gene. The CDR3 spans 14 residues. Trimming stripped 4 bases from V and 6 bases from J, with 15 bases between.